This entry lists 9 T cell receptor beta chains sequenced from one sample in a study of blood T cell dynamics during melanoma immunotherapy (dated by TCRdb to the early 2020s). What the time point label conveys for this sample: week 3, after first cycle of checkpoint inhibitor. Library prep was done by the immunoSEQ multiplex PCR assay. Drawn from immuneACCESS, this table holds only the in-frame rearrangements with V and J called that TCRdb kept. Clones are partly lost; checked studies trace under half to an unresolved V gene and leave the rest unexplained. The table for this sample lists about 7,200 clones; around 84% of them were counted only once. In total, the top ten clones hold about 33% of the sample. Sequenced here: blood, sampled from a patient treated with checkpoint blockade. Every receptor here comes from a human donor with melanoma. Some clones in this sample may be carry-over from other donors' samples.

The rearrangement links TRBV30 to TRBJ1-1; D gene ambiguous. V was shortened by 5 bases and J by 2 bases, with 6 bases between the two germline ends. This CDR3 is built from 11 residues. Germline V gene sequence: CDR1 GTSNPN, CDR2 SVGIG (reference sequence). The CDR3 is CAWVLNTEAFF. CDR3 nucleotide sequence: TGTGCCTGGGTCCTAAACACTGAAGCTTTCTTT. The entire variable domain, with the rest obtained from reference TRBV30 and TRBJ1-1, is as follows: SQTIHQWPATLVQPVGSPLSLECTVEGTSNPNLYWYRQAAGRGLQLLFYSVGIGQISSEVPQNLSASRPQDRQFILSSKKLLLSDSGFYLCAWVLNTEAFFGQGTRLTVV.

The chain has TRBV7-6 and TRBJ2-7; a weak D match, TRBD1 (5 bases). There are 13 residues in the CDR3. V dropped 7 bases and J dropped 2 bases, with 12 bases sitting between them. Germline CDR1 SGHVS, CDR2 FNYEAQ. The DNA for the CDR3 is TGTGCCAGCACCTCTCGACAGACCTACGAGCAGTACTTC. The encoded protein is CASTSRQTYEQYF.

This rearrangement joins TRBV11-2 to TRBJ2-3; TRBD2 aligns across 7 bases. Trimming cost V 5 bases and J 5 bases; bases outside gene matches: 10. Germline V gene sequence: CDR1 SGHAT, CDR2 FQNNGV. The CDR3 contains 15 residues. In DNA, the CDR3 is TGTGCCAGCAGCCATGGAGGGCGGGAGTTAGATACGCAGTATTTT. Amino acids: CASSHGGRELDTQYF. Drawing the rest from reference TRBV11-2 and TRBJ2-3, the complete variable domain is EAGVAQSPRYKIIEKRQSVAFWCNPISGHATLYWYQQILGQGPKLLIQFQNNGVVDDSQLPKDRFSAERLKGVDSTLKIQPAKLEDSAVYLCASSHGGRELDTQYFGPGTRLTVL.

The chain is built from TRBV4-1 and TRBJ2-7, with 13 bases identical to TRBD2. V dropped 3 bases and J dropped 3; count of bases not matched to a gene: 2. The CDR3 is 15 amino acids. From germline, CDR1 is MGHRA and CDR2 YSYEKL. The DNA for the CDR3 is TGCGCCAGCAGCCAGACTAGCGGGGGGCTCTACGAGCAGTACTTC. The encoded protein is CASSQTSGGLYEQYF.

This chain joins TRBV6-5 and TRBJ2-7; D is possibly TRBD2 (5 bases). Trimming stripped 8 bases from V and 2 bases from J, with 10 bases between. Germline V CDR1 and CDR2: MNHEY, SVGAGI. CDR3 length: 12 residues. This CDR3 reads CASGWTAYEQYF. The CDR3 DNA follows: TGTGCCAGCGGTTGGACTGCCTACGAGCAGTACTTC.

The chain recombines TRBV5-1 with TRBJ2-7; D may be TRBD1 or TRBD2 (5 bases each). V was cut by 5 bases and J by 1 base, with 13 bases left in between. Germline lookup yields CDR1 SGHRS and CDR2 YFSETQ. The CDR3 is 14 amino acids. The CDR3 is CASREPGRSYEQYF. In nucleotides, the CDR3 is TGCGCCAGCAGAGAGCCGGGACGGTCCTACGAGCAGTACTTC.

The CDR3 here is CASELGGPITDTQYF. The CDR3 bases are TGTGCCAGCGAACTCGGGGGGCCGATCACAGATACGCAGTATTTT. The rearrangement links TRBV27 to TRBJ2-3, with D possibly being TRBD2 (7 bases). The V gene lost 8 bases and the J gene lost 2 bases, with 17 bases spanning the gap. Germline V gene sequence: CDR1 MNHEY, CDR2 SMNVEV (reference sequence). This CDR3 spans 15 amino acids.

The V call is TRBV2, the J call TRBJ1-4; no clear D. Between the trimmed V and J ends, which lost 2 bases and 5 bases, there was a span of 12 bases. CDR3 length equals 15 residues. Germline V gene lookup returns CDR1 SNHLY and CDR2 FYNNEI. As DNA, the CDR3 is TGTGCCAGCAGTGAATACTTGGCTCCAAATGAAAAACTGTTTTTT. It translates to CASSEYLAPNEKLFF.

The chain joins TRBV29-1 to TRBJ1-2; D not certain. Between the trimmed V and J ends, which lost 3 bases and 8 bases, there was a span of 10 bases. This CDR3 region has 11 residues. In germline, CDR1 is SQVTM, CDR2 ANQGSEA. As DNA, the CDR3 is TGCAGCGTTGAGGGAATTGGAGGCTACACCTTC. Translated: CSVEGIGGYTF. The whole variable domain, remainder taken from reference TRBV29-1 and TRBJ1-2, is SAVISQKPSRDICQRGTSLTIQCQVDSQVTMMFWYRQQPGQSLTLIATANQGSEATYESGFVIDKFPISRPNLTFSTLTVSNMSPEDSSIYLCSVEGIGGYTFGSGTRLTVV.